Below, 4 T cell receptor beta chains from the same sample are listed, as sequenced in a study of Graves' ophthalmopathy and Graves' hyperthyroidism. RNA transcripts served as template for amplifying TCR beta CDR3 sequences. The first-round RT-PCR employed HTBI primers together with the Qiagen OneStep RT-PCR kit. A multiplex PCR was then performed as the second round. MiXCR, applied by TCRdb to the multiplex PCR reads, yields one record per CDR3 protein. The sample carries roughly 1.1 million distinct CDR3 sequences, 35% to 40% recorded once. Sequencing was done on a sample of peripheral blood or thyroid tissue (not recorded which). The receptors originated from an adult man with Graves' hyperthyroidism.

Remarks on this clonotype: Possible read error: a much larger clone is one base away. As the CDR3 is not closed by the conserved phenylalanine or tryptophan, this likely results from a read error. V and J are TRBV5-1 and TRBJ1-6; 8 bases align to TRBD1. The CDR3 contains 15 residues. The V gene end was trimmed by 4 bases and the J gene end by 10 bases; junction bases not matched to a gene: 10. Per the germline V gene, CDR1 is SGHRS and CDR2 is YFSETQ. CDR3 residues: CASSQDMDRASPLHV. The CDR3 bases are TGCGCCAGCAGCCAAGATATGGACAGGGCCTCACCCCTCCACGTT.

V is TRBV12-5 and J is TRBJ2-7; maybe TRBD2 (6 bases). This CDR3 is built from 14 residues. V lost 7 bases, J lost 3 bases, and 16 bases lay in between. Looked up from germline, CDR1 is LGHNT and CDR2 is FRNRAP. The CDR3 nucleotides are TGTGCTAGTGCTCGAGGAGGGCCCAACTACGAGCAGTACTTC. Translated: CASARGGPNYEQYF.

In its sample, this clonotype was seen a few times. J is TRBJ2-5 and V is TRBV29-1, with D perhaps given as TRBD1 or TRBD2 (7 bases each). Per the germline V gene, CDR1 is SQVTM and CDR2 is ANQGSEA. The ends were cut back, 3 bases at V and 4 bases at J, with 12 bases in the middle. The CDR3 covers 13 residues. The CDR3 coding sequence is TGCAGCGTTGACAGGGGGGGAGGAGAGACCCAGTACTTC. Its translation: CSVDRGGGETQYF.

This clonotype appeared many times. The rearrangement uses TRBV12-3 or TRBV12-4 and TRBJ1-1; the D gene is possibly TRBD1 (5 bases). The CDR3 loop spans 15 amino acids. V lost 6 bases to trimming and J lost 0 bases, with 14 bases between them. CDR3 loop: CASSRRQIMNTEAFF. CDR3 coding DNA: TGTGCCAGCAGCCGACGACAGATCATGAACACTGAAGCTTTCTTT.